The entry that follows covers one T cell receptor (beta chain) sequence. Its target is unknown. Per the original data handling: From ImmunoSEQ came sequences covering only the junction and carrying no quality scores, so filtering differed. Using immunoSEQ multiplex PCR, the repertoire was profiled, and TCRdb retains in-frame clones only, with some absent. From that table come the V and J calls and clone size; the DNA was used to work out D and trimming. Among a few hundred thousand clones listed, around 70% were seen once. Healthy adults negative for HIV, lacking recent acute infections or vaccinations, served as donors. CDR3 length equals 17 residues. The germline V gene has CDR1 MGHRA and CDR2 YSYEKL. Trimming cost V 3 bases and J 6 bases, with 22 bases left between them. These data come from a study of shared clonotypes between healthy human individuals. The overall study: Used for every donor were three CD4 naive, three CD4 memory, two CD8 naive and one CD8 memory plate. The study's findings and limits: Memory subsets generally showed smaller estimated richness than naive subsets did.

The V call is TRBV4-1, the J call TRBJ2-3, with D possibly called TRBD1 or TRBD2 (5 bases each). The sequenced sample was memory CD4+ T cells sorted from blood. Subset denoted: CD45RA-negative fraction. The TCR was taken from a man aged 25-45 years in good health. CDR3 in amino acids: CASSQGFGDPEGDTQYF. In DNA, the CDR3 is TGCGCCAGCAGCCAGGGTTTTGGGGACCCCGAGGGGGATACGCAGTATTTT.